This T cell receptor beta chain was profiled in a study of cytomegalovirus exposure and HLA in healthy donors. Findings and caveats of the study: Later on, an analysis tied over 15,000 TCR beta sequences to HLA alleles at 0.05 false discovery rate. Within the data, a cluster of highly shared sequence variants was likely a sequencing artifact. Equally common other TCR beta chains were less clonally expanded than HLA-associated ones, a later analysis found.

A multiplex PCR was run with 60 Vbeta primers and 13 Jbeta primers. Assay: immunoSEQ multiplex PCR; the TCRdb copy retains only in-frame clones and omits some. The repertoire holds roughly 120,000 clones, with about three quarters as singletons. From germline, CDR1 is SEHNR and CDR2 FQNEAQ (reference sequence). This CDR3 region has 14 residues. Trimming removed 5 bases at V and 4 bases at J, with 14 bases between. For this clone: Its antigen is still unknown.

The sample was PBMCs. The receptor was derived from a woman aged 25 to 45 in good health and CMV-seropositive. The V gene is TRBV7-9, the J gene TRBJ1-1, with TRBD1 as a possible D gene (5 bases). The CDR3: CASSPGGLGTEAFF. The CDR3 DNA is TGTGCCAGCAGCCCCGGGGGACTTGGCACTGAAGCTTTCTTT.